This record covers a single T cell receptor (beta chain). Its target is unknown. The CDR3 is 19 residues long. Germline-derived CDR1 and CDR2 are KGHDR and SFDVKD. The V gene end was trimmed by 5 bases and the J gene end by 1 base; junction bases not matched to a gene: 12. Four subsets defined by CD45RA and CD27 were sorted after CD3, CD4, CD8 and live/dead staining. The data originate from a study of naive and memory T cell subsets. Findings of the study overall: Findings for naive and memory subsets could not be checked against ground truth. Expression changes during T cell differentiation may affect RNA-based TCR counts. A few larger clonotypes appeared in naive repertoires, especially CD8, possibly memory cells re-expressing CD45RA.

Both TRBC1 and TRBC2 were covered by a beta constant-region primer of two equimolar oligonucleotides. Nested alpha and beta constant-region primers with the SP2 primer drove four PCR rounds on ligated cDNA. An oligonucleotide with the SP2 primer and a 12-nucleotide UMI was ligated to the cDNA 3' end. TCRdb recomputed calls from the UMI-ligation and nested PCR reads with MiXCR, one row per CDR3 protein. The sample consists of roughly 140,000 distinct CDR3 sequences, 15% to 25% of them appearing once. The sample was naive CD8+ T cells from blood. This chain joins TRBV24-1 and TRBJ2-3, with TRBD2 matching over 12 bases. This TCR came from a human donor in good health. The DNA for the CDR3 is TGTGCCACCAGTGCCCGGACTAGCGGGGACCCGTGGGGCACAGATACGCAGTATTTT. Its protein product is CATSARTSGDPWGTDTQYF.